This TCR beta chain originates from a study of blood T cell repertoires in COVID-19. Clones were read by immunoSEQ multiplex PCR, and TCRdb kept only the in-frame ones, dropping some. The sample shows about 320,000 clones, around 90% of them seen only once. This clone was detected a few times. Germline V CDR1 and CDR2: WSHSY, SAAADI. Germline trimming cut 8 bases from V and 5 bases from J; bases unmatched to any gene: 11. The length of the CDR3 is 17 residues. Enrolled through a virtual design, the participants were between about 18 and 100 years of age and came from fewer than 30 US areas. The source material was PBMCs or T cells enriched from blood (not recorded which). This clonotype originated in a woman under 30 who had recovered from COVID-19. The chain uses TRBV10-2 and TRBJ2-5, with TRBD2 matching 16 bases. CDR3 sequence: CASSEPGLAGGLETQYF. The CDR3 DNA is TGCGCCAGCTCAGAACCGGGACTAGCGGGAGGGCTGGAGACCCAGTACTTC.